The 13 T cell receptor beta chains listed next were all sequenced from one sample in a study of control samples from healthy donors and cancer patients. Clones were sequenced by immunoSEQ multiplex PCR, and TCRdb holds only the in-frame ones, with some missing. The table has 55,000 to 65,000 clones, more than 75% seen once. Material: PBMCs. The receptor set was obtained from a woman between 55 and 75 years old with lung cancer.

This sequence joins TRBV5-1 and TRBJ2-3; D unresolved. V was pared by 6 bases and J by 2 bases, with 13 bases between. The CDR3 totals 14 residues. The germline CDR1 and CDR2 sequences are SGHRS and YFSETQ. The CDR3 nucleotides read TGCGCCAGCACCAGGACGGTTCCCACAGATACGCAGTATTTT. Its protein product is CASTRTVPTDTQYF.

The chain links TRBV6-5 to TRBJ2-1; 9 bases line up with TRBD2. The CDR3 contains 14 residues. Germline assignment: CDR1 MNHEY and CDR2 SVGAGI. V was pared by 9 bases and J by 5 bases, with 8 bases of the junction left unmatched. The CDR3 protein is CASKRGAFNNEQFF. In DNA, the CDR3 is TGTGCCAGTAAGCGGGGGGCCTTCAACAATGAGCAGTTCTTC.

In nucleotides, the CDR3 is TGTGCCAGCAGCGCCCCGTCCGGGACAGGGGGAATAGCGGCAAGGGTCCATGAGCAGTTCTTC. Protein sequence: CASSAPSGTGGIAARVHEQFF. This chain links TRBV9 with TRBJ2-1, with TRBD1 matching over 11 bases. J was trimmed by 8 bases and V by 3 bases; bases with no gene match: 25. Germline CDR1 and CDR2: SGDLS and YYNGEE. The CDR3 covers 21 residues.

J is TRBJ2-3 and V is TRBV7-3, with a tentative D call TRBD1 (7 bases). The germline gives CDR1 SGHTA, CDR2 FQGTGA. With 2 bases removed from V and 0 bases from J, the gap between germline ends came to 9 bases. This CDR3 has 15 amino acids. The CDR3 nucleotides read TGTGCCAGCAGCTTAGCGGGACAGAGCACAGATACGCAGTATTTT. It encodes CASSLAGQSTDTQYF.

The rearrangement joins TRBV28 to TRBJ1-2; the D is unclear. The V end was cut by 2 bases, the J end by 4 bases, with 8 bases between. Germline CDR1 MDHEN, CDR2 SYDVKM. This CDR3 is 13 amino acids long. The CDR3: CASSLPGSYGYTF. The CDR3 DNA reads as TGTGCCAGCAGTTTACCGGGAAGCTATGGCTACACCTTC.

This chain uses TRBV7-9 with TRBJ2-2, with D perhaps TRBD1 (5 bases). V was cut by 2 bases and J by 4 bases, with 11 bases left in between. Germline CDR1 reads SEHNR; CDR2 reads FQNEAQ (reference sequence). The CDR3 contains 15 residues. The chain's CDR3 is CASSLQQVPTGELFF. The CDR3 DNA sequence: TGTGCCAGCAGCTTACAACAGGTTCCCACCGGGGAGCTGTTTTTT. Filled out from reference TRBV7-9 and TRBJ2-2, the complete variable domain reads DTGVSQNPRHKITKRGQNVTFRCDPISEHNRLYWYRQTLGQGPEFLTYFQNEAQLEKSRLLSDRFSAERPKGSFSTLEIQRTEQGDSAMYLCASSLQQVPTGELFFGEGSRLTVL.

The rearrangement links TRBV30 to TRBJ1-3; D is undetermined. V was trimmed by 6 bases and J by 4 bases, leaving 13 bases between them. Germline-derived CDR1 and CDR2 are GTSNPN and SVGIG (reference sequence). The CDR3 runs to 13 residues. CDR3 nucleotides: TGTGCCTGCAACGTTATGGACGGAAACACCATATATTTT. This encodes CACNVMDGNTIYF.

The chain uses TRBV10-2 and TRBJ2-7; D might be TRBD1 (5 bases). There are 14 residues in the CDR3. Germline CDR1 WSHSY, CDR2 SAAADI. Trimming stripped 4 bases from V and 4 bases from J, with 14 bases between. The CDR3 protein is CASSGFQGRYEQYF. In DNA, the CDR3 is TGCGCCAGCAGTGGTTTTCAGGGAAGATACGAGCAGTACTTC.

The chain combines TRBV24-1 with TRBJ2-3; TRBD1 matches at 9 bases. V was clipped by 6 bases and J by 5 bases; unmatched bases: 2. Germline loops: CDR1 KGHDR, CDR2 SFDVKD. There are 13 residues in the CDR3. Here the CDR3 reads CATSWTGEDTQYF. The CDR3 DNA reads as TGTGCCACCAGTTGGACAGGGGAAGATACGCAGTATTTT.

The V gene is TRBV30, the J gene TRBJ1-5; 10 bases map to TRBD1. Germline values: CDR1 GTSNPN, CDR2 SVGIG (reference sequence). The CDR3 covers 14 residues. The junction had 2 bases not matched to a gene; V was cut back by 1 base and J by 5 bases. CDR3 bases: TGTGCCTGGAGTGAGGGACAGGGGTATCAGCCCCAGCATTTT. Its translation is CAWSEGQGYQPQHF. Full variable domain (rest looked up from reference TRBV30 and TRBJ1-5): SQTIHQWPATLVQPVGSPLSLECTVEGTSNPNLYWYRQAAGRGLQLLFYSVGIGQISSEVPQNLSASRPQDRQFILSSKKLLLSDSGFYLCAWSEGQGYQPQHFGDGTRLSIL.

This clone was seen a single time. The V and J genes are TRBV9 and TRBJ2-2; TRBD2 is a possible D gene (5 bases). The CDR3 runs to 19 residues. The V end lost 3 bases, the J end lost 0 bases, and 21 bases lay between the germline ends. Per germline, CDR1 SGDLS and CDR2 YYNGEE. In DNA, the CDR3 is TGTGCCAGCAGCGCCTCGTCCCGGGGTGGATGGTCGAACACCGGGGAGCTGTTTTTT. It translates to CASSASSRGGWSNTGELFF.

This clone is a singleton in its sample. Other DNA sequences of this sample code for an identical CDR3. CDR3 nucleotides: TGCGCCAGCAGCTTGGCACTAGCGGGCACAGATACGCAGTATTTT. It translates to CASSLALAGTDTQYF. The chain has TRBV5-1 and TRBJ2-3; 8 bases agree with TRBD2. This CDR3 has 15 amino acids. Germline V gives CDR1 SGHRS, CDR2 YFSETQ. V lost 0 bases, J lost 1 base, and 1 base stayed unmatched.

The V call is TRBV15, the J call TRBJ2-7; 9 nucleotides align to TRBD2. The V and J ends lost 1 base and 5 bases, in that order; junction bases with no gene match: 9. The length of the CDR3 is 16 residues. Germline V lookup: CDR1 LNHNV, CDR2 YYDKDF (reference sequence). CDR3 bases: TGTGCCACCAGCAGAGTTGCGGGAGGGTCGAGGGACGAGCAGTACTTC. Protein product: CATSRVAGGSRDEQYF.